This T cell receptor (beta chain) was found in a study of blood T cell repertoires in COVID-19. At the level of the study: There were acute and convalescent COVID-19 samples, and they came from the United States, Italy and Spain. The analysed material was cDNA or gDNA that came from T cells, B-cell-depleted T cells, or PBMCs.

As originally analysed: Amplification with reference gene primers provided the estimates of nucleated cell counts. Some clones are missing from TCRdb's copy, which holds only in-frame ones; the method was immunoSEQ multiplex PCR. V, J and clone size derive from that table, while D and trimming were established from the DNA sequence. Of 150,000 to 200,000 clones in the sample, 65% to 80% were seen once. Sequencing was carried out using peripheral blood. The clonotype comes from a man between 50 and 59 years old who had recovered from COVID-19.

The CDR3 protein is CASSPTSGGTYEQYF. The CDR3 coding sequence is TGTGCCAGCAGTCCGACTAGCGGGGGAACCTACGAGCAGTACTTC. The genes are TRBV28 and TRBJ2-7; TRBD2 agrees at 12 bases. The CDR3 covers 15 residues. Germline loops: CDR1 MDHEN, CDR2 SYDVKM. V was pared by 5 bases and J by 2 bases, with 4 bases of the junction left unmatched.